This entry describes one TCR beta chain. What antigen it recognizes has not been identified. Per-nucleotide qualities are absent, and no much larger clonotype sits a single base away. The meaning of the sample's treatment or condition label: in vitro stimulation with specific CMV peptide epitopes to enrich CMV-specific T cells. The sample originates from a study of T cell repertoires in cytomegalovirus infection (dated 2019 in TCRdb). Background for the entire study: The peptide stimulations were aimed at well-studied HLA-B-restricted epitopes as well as recently identified HLA-C-restricted CMV epitopes, whose presentation resists viral immunomodulation. The HLA type of each donor mattered for the analysis, because public TCR beta signatures pointed to carriage of CMV infection along with the matching HLA type.

Instrument on record: Illumina HiSeq 1500. Clones were called with MiXCR by TCRdb after fastp trimmed the public reads at Q25, and only in-frame beta chains were retained. For every CDR3 protein sequence, its rows merge into one entry that carries the most common genes and DNA. This sample comprises hundreds of thousands of distinct CDR3 sequences, approximately 32% of them detected only once. Roughly an eighth of the sample goes to the ten largest clones. Beyond this particular receptor, the publication reports: The ex vivo response was dominated by HLA-C-restricted CMV-specific TCR beta clonotypes, which also provided the single most frequent clonotype in two of eight donors. Cumulative frequency of public TCR beta family members discriminated carriers of CMV infection plus the relevant HLA type in this cohort and an independent approximately 360-donor cohort.

CDR1 and CDR2 were assigned from the germline V gene as MDHEN and SYDVKM. V sheds 3 bases and J sheds 1 base, leaving 7 bases between their ends. CDR3 length: 13 amino acids, cysteine to valine. Only the CDR3 region is kept as DNA, spanning 39 bases read in frame from base 1. The TCR comes from a human donor in good health (CMV status not recorded). Some clones in this sample may be carry-over from other donors' samples. The sequence is built from TRBV28 and TRBJ2-7; the D gene cannot be resolved reliably. The sample was cultured CD8+ T cells from PBMCs, taken from culture after CMV antigen stimulation. CDR3 loop: CASSFVGSYEQYV. The nucleotides read TGTGCCAGCAGTTTCGTCGGTTCCTACGAGCAGTACGTC.